This TCR beta chain stems from a study of radiotherapy plus CTLA-4 blockade in lung cancer. Study-wide background: The study recorded objective responses in roughly 20% of patients and disease control in 25% to 35%. Study-level points and caveats: Researchers report tumor-derived TCR clones expanding in blood after radiotherapy plus ipilimumab. The best predictor of response was reported to be early blood T cell clone dynamics, with interferon-beta.

Germline-derived CDR1 and CDR2 are KGHSH and LQKENI. The CDR3 runs to 14 residues. Sequenced by immunoSEQ multiplex PCR; TCRdb stores in-frame clones only, minus some. Of about 49,000 clones listed, roughly 85% are singletons. For this clone: The antigen is not known. The junction does not match germline at one end; this may be a read error.

The starting material was peripheral blood, obtained from a patient treated with radiotherapy plus ipilimumab. The clonotype originates from a human donor with non-small cell lung cancer whose response to radiotherapy plus ipilimumab could not be evaluated. The chain links TRBV18 to TRBJ2-1, with a tentative D call TRBD1 (6 bases). For the CDR3, the DNA is TGTGCCACCTCAGCTGACAGGAGTGACAATGAGCAGTTCTTC. Translation: CATSADRSDNEQFF.